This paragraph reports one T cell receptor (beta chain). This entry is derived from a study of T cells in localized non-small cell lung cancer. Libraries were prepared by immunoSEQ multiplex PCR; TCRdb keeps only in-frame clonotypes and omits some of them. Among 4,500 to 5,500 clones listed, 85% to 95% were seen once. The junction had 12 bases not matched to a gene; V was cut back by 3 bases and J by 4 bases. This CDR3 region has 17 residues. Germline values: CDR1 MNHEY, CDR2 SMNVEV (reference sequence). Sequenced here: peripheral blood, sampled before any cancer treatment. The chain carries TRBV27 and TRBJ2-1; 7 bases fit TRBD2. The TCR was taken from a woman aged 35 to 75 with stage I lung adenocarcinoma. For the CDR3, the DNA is TGTGCCAGCAGTTTTCGGTCCGCACAGCGGGGATACAATGAGCAGTTCTTC. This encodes CASSFRSAQRGYNEQFF.